This T cell receptor (beta chain) is from a study of CD8 T cells in ankylosing spondylitis. As the method for making TCR beta libraries, quantitative 5'-RACE with molecular barcodes was used. TCRdb re-derived calls from the 5' RACE reads in MiXCR, one entry per CDR3 protein. The sample records about 220,000 distinct CDR3 sequences, 6% to 8% being singletons. Worth noting for this clonotype: Its antigen remains unidentified.

General study results and limits: CD8+ cells made up the disease-linked clones, which were relatively rare in peripheral blood. Previous work reported some of these motif variants in the synovial fluid and blood of reactive arthritis. Blood from ankylosing spondylitis patients appeared to carry a characteristic roughly 8-variant TCR beta motif.

The sequence was obtained from a male donor with ankylosing spondylitis. The sample was blood, either unsorted or a sorted T cell fraction (not recorded which).

The CDR3 nucleotides read TGTGCCAGCAGTCGCCTAGCGGGAGTGGTCAATGAGCAGTTCTTC. As protein: CASSRLAGVVNEQFF. The chain uses TRBV6-4 and TRBJ2-1, with 10 bases fitting TRBD2. Trimming at V came to 5 bases and at J to 6 bases, leaving 7 bases not matched to a gene. CDR1 and CDR2 from the germline V gene are MRHNA and SNTAGT. This CDR3 comprises 15 residues.